This T cell receptor beta chain was documented in a study of cytomegalovirus exposure and HLA in healthy donors. On the study more broadly: A preliminary data release comprised roughly 85 million unique TCRs obtained from HLA-typed donors. Findings and caveats of the study: Most TCR sequences were uncommon, yet certain public TCRs appeared in many donors.

For this clone: As yet, its antigen is unknown.

Likely unrecorded immune exposures existed in these nominally healthy donors. This CDR3 region has 13 residues. Trimming left V 4 bases short and J 6 bases short, with 13 bases between. The germline V gene encodes CDR1 SGDLS and CDR2 YYNGEE. PCR employed 60 Vbeta and 13 Jbeta primers. The repertoire was sequenced with immunoSEQ multiplex PCR; TCRdb's copy has only in-frame clones and lacks some. In the table there are roughly 150,000 clones, around 73% of which are singletons. The sequenced sample consisted of PBMCs. The TCR sequence derives from a male donor in good health and CMV-seronegative. This rearrangement joins TRBV9 to TRBJ1-2, with a tentative D call TRBD1 (6 bases). The CDR3 sequence is CASSRREGDGYTF. CDR3 nucleotide sequence: TGTGCCAGCAGCCGGCGGGAGGGGGATGGCTACACCTTC.